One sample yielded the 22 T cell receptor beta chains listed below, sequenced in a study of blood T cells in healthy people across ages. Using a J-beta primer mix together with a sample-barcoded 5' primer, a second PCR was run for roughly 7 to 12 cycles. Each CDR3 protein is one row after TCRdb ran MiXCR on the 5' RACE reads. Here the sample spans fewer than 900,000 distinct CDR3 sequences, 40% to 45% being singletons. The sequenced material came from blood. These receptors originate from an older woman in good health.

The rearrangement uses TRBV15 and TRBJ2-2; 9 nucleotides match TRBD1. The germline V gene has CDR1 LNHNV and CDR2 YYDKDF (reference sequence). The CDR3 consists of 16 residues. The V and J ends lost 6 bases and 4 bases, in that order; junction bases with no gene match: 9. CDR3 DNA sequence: TGTGCCACCAGTCCCGGGACAGGGACCACCACCGGGGAGCTGTTTTTT. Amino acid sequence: CATSPGTGTTTGELFF.

This chain's CDR3 is CASSTRRLTGELFF. CDR3 DNA sequence: TGCGCCAGCAGCACCCGGCGCCTCACCGGGGAGCTGTTTTTT. The chain recombines TRBV5-1 with TRBJ2-2; D ambiguous. This CDR3 contains 14 residues. Germline loops: CDR1 SGHRS, CDR2 YFSETQ. Trimming pared 4 bases from V and 4 bases from J, leaving 11 bases between.

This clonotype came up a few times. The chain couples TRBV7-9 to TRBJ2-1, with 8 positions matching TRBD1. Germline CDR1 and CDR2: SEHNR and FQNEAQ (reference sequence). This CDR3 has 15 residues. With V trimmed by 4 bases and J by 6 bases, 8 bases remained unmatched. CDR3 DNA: TGTGCCAGCAGCTCCCGGGACAGGCCCCCCAATGAGCAGTTCTTC. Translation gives CASSSRDRPPNEQFF. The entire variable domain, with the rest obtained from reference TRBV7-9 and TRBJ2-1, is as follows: DTGVSQNPRHKITKRGQNVTFRCDPISEHNRLYWYRQTLGQGPEFLTYFQNEAQLEKSRLLSDRFSAERPKGSFSTLEIQRTEQGDSAMYLCASSSRDRPPNEQFFGPGTRLTVL.

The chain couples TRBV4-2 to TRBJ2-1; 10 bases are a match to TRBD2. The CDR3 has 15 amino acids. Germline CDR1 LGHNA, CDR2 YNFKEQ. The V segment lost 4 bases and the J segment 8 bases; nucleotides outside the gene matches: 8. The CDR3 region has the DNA TGTGCCAGCAGCCTGAAAGCGGGGGGGCAGGATGAGCAGTTCTTC. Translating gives CASSLKAGGQDEQFF.

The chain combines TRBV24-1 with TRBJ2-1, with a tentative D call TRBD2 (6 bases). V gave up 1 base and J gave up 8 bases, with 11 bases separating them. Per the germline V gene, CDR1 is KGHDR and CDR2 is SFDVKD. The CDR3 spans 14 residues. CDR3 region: CATSDFLGGDEQFF. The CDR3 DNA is TGTGCCACCAGTGATTTCCTAGGAGGGGATGAGCAGTTCTTC.

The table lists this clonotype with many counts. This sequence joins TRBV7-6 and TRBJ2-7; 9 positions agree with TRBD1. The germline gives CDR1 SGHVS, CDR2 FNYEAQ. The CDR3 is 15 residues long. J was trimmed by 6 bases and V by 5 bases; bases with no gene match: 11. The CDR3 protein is CASSPKGQGIGEQYF. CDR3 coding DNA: TGTGCCAGCAGCCCAAAGGGACAGGGTATTGGCGAGCAGTACTTC.

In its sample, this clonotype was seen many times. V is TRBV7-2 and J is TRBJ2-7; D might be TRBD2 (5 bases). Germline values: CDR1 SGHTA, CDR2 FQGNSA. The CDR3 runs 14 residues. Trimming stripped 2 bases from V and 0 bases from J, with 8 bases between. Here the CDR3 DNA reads TGTGCCAGCAGCTTATATCGGGACTCCTACGAGCAGTACTTC. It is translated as CASSLYRDSYEQYF.

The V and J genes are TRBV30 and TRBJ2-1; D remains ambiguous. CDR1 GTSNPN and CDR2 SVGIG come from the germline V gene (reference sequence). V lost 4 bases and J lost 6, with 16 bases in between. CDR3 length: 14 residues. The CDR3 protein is CAWTYVAEFNEQFF. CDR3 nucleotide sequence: TGTGCCTGGACTTATGTGGCGGAGTTCAATGAGCAGTTCTTC.

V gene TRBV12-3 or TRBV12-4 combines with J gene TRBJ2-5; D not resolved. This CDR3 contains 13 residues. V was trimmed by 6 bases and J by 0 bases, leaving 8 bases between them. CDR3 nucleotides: TGTGCCAGCAGGACGCCAGACCAAGAGACCCAGTACTTC. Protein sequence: CASRTPDQETQYF.

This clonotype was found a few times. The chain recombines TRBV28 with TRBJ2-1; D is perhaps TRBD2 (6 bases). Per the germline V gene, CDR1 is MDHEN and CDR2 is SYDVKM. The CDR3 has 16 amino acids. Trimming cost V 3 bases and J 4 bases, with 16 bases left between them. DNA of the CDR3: TGTGCCAGCAGTTTCGTGAGGAGGGTGTTTTACAATGAGCAGTTCTTC. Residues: CASSFVRRVFYNEQFF.

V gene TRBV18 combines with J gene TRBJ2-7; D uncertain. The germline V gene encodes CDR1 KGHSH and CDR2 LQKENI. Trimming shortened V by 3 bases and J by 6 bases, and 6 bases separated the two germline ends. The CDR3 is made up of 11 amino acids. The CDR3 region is CASSPSGEQYF. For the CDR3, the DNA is TGTGCCAGCTCACCTTCCGGCGAGCAGTACTTC.

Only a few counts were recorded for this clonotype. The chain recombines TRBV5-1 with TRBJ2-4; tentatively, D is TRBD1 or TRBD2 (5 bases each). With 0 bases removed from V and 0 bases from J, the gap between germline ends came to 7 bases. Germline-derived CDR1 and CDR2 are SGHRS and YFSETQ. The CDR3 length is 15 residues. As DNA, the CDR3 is TGCGCCAGCAGCTTGGAGAGGGGAGCCAAAAACATTCAGTACTTC. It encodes CASSLERGAKNIQYF.

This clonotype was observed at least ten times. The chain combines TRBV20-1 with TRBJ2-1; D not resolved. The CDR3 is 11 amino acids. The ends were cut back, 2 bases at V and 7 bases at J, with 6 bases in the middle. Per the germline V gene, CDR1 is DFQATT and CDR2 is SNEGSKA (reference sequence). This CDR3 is CSARLGNEQFF. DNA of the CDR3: TGCAGTGCTAGACTTGGGAATGAGCAGTTCTTC.

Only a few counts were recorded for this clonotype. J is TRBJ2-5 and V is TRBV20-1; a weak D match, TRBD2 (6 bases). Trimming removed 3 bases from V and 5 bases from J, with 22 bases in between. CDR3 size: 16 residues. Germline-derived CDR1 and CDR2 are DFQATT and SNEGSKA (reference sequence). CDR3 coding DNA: TGCAGTGCTAGCCTTGGGTCCGGGGGTGAGGCGGAGACCCAGTACTTC. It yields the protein CSASLGSGGEAETQYF.

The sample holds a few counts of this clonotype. In DNA, the CDR3 is TGTGCCAGCAGTCGACCGGAAAACAATGAGCAGTTCTTC. Translating it yields CASSRPENNEQFF. The chain joins TRBV25-1 to TRBJ2-1; D call uncertain. CDR3 length: 13 residues. Germline-derived CDR1 and CDR2 are MGHDK and SYGVNS. Trimming left V 5 bases short and J 5 bases short, with 10 bases between.

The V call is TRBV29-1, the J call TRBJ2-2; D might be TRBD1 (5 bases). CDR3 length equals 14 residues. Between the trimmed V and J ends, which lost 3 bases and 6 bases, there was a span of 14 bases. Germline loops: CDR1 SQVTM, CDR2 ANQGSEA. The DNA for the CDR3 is TGCAGCGTTGAGAGAGGTCAGGGATCCGGGGAGCTGTTTTTT. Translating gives CSVERGQGSGELFF.

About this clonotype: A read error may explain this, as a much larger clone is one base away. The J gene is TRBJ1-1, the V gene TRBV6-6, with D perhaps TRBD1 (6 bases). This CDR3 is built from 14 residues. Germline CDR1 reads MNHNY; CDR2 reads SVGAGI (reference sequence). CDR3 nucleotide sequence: TGTGCCAGCAGTTACTCAGGGGGGAACACTGAAACTTTCTTT. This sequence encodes CASSYSGGNTETFF.

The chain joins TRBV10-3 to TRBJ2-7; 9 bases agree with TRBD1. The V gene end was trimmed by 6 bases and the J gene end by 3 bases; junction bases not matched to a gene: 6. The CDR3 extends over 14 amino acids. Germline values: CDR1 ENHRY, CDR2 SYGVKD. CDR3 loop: CAISSGTGLYEQYF. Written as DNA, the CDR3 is TGTGCCATCAGCTCCGGGACAGGGCTCTACGAGCAGTACTTC.

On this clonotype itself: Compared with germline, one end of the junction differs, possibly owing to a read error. CDR3 sequence: CASSLGVQETRYF. DNA for the CDR3: TGTGCCAGCAGCCTGGGGGTCCAAGAGACCCGGTACTTC. This chain joins TRBV11-3 and TRBJ2-5; either TRBD1 or TRBD2 may fit D (5 bases each). CDR1 and CDR2 from the germline V gene are SGHNT and YENEEA. This CDR3 spans 13 amino acids.

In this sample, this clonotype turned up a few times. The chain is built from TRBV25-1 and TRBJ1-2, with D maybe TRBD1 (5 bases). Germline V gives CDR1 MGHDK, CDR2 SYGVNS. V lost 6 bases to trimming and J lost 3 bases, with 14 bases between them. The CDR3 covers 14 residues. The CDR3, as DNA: TGTGCCAGCAGCAACAGGCTTCTCGACTATGGCTACACCTTC. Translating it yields CASSNRLLDYGYTF.

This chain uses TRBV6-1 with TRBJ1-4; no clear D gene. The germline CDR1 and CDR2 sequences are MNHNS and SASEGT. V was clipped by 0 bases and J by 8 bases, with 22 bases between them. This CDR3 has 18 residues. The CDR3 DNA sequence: TGTGCCAGCAGTGAAGCGCTTCTTAATAGCCGAGTGGGCGAAAAACTGTTTTTT. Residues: CASSEALLNSRVGEKLFF.

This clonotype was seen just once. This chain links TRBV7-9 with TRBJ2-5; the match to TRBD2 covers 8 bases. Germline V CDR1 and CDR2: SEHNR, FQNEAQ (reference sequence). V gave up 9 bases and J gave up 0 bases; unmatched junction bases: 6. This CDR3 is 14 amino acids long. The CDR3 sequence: CASGGGRHQETQYF. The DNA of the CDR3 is TGTGCCAGTGGGGGCGGGAGGCACCAAGAGACCCAGTACTTC.